A selection of T cell receptor beta chains follows, all from one sample in a study of T-cell reconstitution after alpha-beta-depleted transplantation in children. Each CDR3 protein gets one entry after TCRdb re-called the PCR reads with MiXCR. Of 200,000 to 250,000 distinct CDR3 sequences listed, approximately 6.9% are singletons. The material was PBMCs, obtained before TCRalphabeta/CD19-depleted stem cell transplant. These TCRs come from a boy aged 2 to 9 with acute lymphoblastic leukemia, due to receive a stem cell transplant. Each CDR3 is given with its conserved first and last residue. Each record gives: D gene, clone size, J gene, V gene, CDR3 protein, CDR3 DNA. The D gene is left open where the match is weak. Clone size appears in some rows only: once, few, many, or a class for an expanded clone.

D: -
size: many
J: TRBJ1-1
V: TRBV28
CDR3: CASSIAVRGTEAFF
DNA: TGTGCCAGCAGTATCGCGGTCCGGGGCACTGAAGCTTTCTTT

D: -
size: few
J: TRBJ1-1
V: TRBV7-2
CDR3: CASSRTLSATEAFF
DNA: TGTGCCAGCAGCCGGACGCTATCGGCCACTGAAGCTTTCTTT

D: TRBD2
size: -
J: TRBJ2-5
V: TRBV11-2
CDR3: CASSLVPGGKETQYF
DNA: TGTGCCAGCAGCTTAGTTCCGGGGGGAAAAGAGACCCAGTACTTC

D: -
size: -
J: TRBJ1-1
V: TRBV11-2
CDR3: CASSPGGFGTEAFF
DNA: TGTGCCAGCAGCCCCGGAGGCTTTGGCACTGAAGCTTTCTTT

D: TRBD1
size: many
J: TRBJ1-1
V: TRBV18
CDR3: CASSATGRNSEAFF
DNA: TGTGCCAGCTCAGCGACAGGGAGGAACTCTGAAGCTTTCTTT

D: -
size: many
J: TRBJ2-1
V: TRBV3-1
CDR3: CASSHEGGNEQFF
DNA: TGTGCCAGCAGCCACGAGGGGGGCAATGAGCAGTTCTTC

D: -
size: -
J: TRBJ2-5
V: TRBV12-3/TRBV12-4
CDR3: CASSLGRQGGETQYF
DNA: TGTGCCAGCAGTTTAGGGCGGCAGGGCGGGGAGACCCAGTACTTC

D: -
size: few
J: TRBJ2-7
V: TRBV7-9
CDR3: CASSFVGRIYEQYF
DNA: TGTGCCAGCAGCTTTGTAGGGCGAATCTACGAGCAGTACTTC

D: TRBD2
size: once
J: TRBJ2-3
V: TRBV20-1
CDR3: CSATPGLASTSTDTQYF
DNA: TGCAGTGCTACCCCGGGACTAGCATCGACTAGCACAGATACGCAGTATTTT

D: -
size: -
J: TRBJ1-2
V: TRBV9
CDR3: CASSAGGLTLYGYTF
DNA: TGTGCCAGCAGCGCAGGAGGTCTGACCCTCTATGGCTACACCTTC

D: TRBD2
size: many
J: TRBJ2-5
V: TRBV5-1
CDR3: CASSLVTAGGQETQYF
DNA: TGCGCCAGCAGCTTGGTGACAGCGGGAGGCCAAGAGACCCAGTACTTC

D: -
size: -
J: TRBJ1-5
V: TRBV3-1
CDR3: CASSHSGNQPQHF
DNA: TGTGCCAGCAGCCACAGCGGCAATCAGCCCCAGCATTTT

D: TRBD2
size: many
J: TRBJ2-7
V: TRBV27
CDR3: CASSPRGSGSYEQYF
DNA: TGTGCCAGCAGTCCCCGTGGGAGCGGGAGCTACGAGCAGTACTTC

D: TRBD1
size: -
J: TRBJ2-3
V: TRBV19
CDR3: CASQERTGVIPDTQYF
DNA: TGTGCCTCACAAGAACGGACAGGGGTAATCCCAGATACGCAGTATTTT

D: -
size: many
J: TRBJ2-5
V: TRBV18
CDR3: CASSRGETVQETQYF
DNA: TGTGCCAGCTCTCGCGGGGAGACCGTCCAAGAGACCCAGTACTTC

D: -
size: many
J: TRBJ2-1
V: TRBV28
CDR3: CASSPHNEQFF
DNA: TGTGCCAGCAGTCCACACAATGAGCAGTTCTTC

D: TRBD1
size: few
J: TRBJ1-1
V: TRBV19
CDR3: CASSTRQGTEAFF
DNA: TGTGCCAGTAGTACCCGACAGGGGACTGAAGCTTTCTTT

D: -
size: -
J: TRBJ1-3
V: TRBV9
CDR3: CASSRGGASSSGNTIYF
DNA: TGTGCCAGCAGCAGGGGGGGAGCTTCGAGCTCTGGAAACACCATATATTTT

D: -
size: few
J: TRBJ1-3
V: TRBV2
CDR3: CASSEEWRADSTIYF
DNA: TGTGCCAGCAGTGAAGAGTGGCGGGCAGACAGCACCATATATTTT

D: -
size: few
J: TRBJ1-3
V: TRBV12-3/TRBV12-4
CDR3: CASSLAPGGGSANTIYF
DNA: TGTGCCAGCAGTTTAGCGCCCGGGGGGGGTTCCGCAAACACCATATATTTT